This T cell receptor (beta chain) was recorded in a study of T cell changes during pregnancy in multiple sclerosis. V gave up 4 bases and J gave up 4 bases; unmatched junction bases: 7. This CDR3 has 15 residues. Libraries were prepared by immunoSEQ multiplex PCR; TCRdb keeps only in-frame clonotypes and omits some of them. The top ten hold approximately 12% of the sample, which has 30,000 to 35,000 clones, about nine tenths seen once. Here the sequenced sample was CD8+ T cells from peripheral blood mononuclear cells, taken in the first trimester of pregnancy. The sequence derives from a female donor with multiple sclerosis, enrolled in a pregnancy study. This sequence joins TRBV5-3 and TRBJ1-1; 10 nucleotides agree with TRBD1. TRBV5-3 is sorted into the ORF group, with uncertain function. CDR3 coding DNA: TGTGCCAGAAGCGGGAGGGACAGGGGCCCCACTGAAGCTTTCTTT. Its translation: CARSGRDRGPTEAFF.